A single sample gave rise to the 27 T cell receptor beta chains below, sequenced in a study of T cells in localized non-small cell lung cancer. Libraries were prepared by immunoSEQ multiplex PCR; TCRdb keeps only in-frame clonotypes and omits some of them. The sample lists over 9,500 clones, less than 35% seen once, with more than 4.5% in the top ten. This specimen consisted of lung tumor tissue, obtained before any cancer treatment. The source is a man aged 35 to 69 with stage I lung adenocarcinoma.

The chain combines TRBV18 with TRBJ1-2, with D unclear. Germline V lookup: CDR1 KGHSH, CDR2 LQKENI. The length of the CDR3 is 15 residues. V was clipped by 3 bases and J by 2 bases, with 13 bases between them. CDR3 sequence reads: CASSPTDGTNYGYTF. The CDR3 coding sequence is TGTGCCAGCTCACCCACCGACGGAACCAACTATGGCTACACCTTC.

This chain links TRBV19 with TRBJ2-1; 9 positions agree with TRBD2. Trimming cost V 2 bases and J 10 bases; bases outside gene matches: 12. Germline CDR1 is LNHDA and CDR2 is SQIVND (reference sequence). The CDR3 sequence is 16 residues long. Here the CDR3 reads CASSIRVRGGPGEQFF. Written as DNA, the CDR3 is TGTGCCAGTAGTATAAGGGTGCGGGGGGGCCCCGGAGAGCAGTTCTTC.

This clone was picked up one time. This chain links TRBV19 with TRBJ2-6; no firm D call. The germline V and J ends were trimmed by 3 bases and 2 bases, with 8 bases remaining between them. This CDR3 is 15 amino acids long. Germline CDR1 reads LNHDA; CDR2 reads SQIVND (reference sequence). CDR3 nucleotide sequence: TGTGCCAGTAGTATCGAGGTGACTGGGGCCAACGTCCTGACTTTC. Translation: CASSIEVTGANVLTF.

The chain combines TRBV9 with TRBJ2-1; D possibly corresponds to TRBD1 (5 bases). The CDR3 has 15 residues. Germline assignment: CDR1 SGDLS and CDR2 YYNGEE. Trimming stripped 3 bases from V and 9 bases from J, with 19 bases between. The CDR3 DNA reads TGTGCCAGCAGCGAGGGGTCCAGCTTGGGTTCTGAGCAGTTCTTC. It encodes CASSEGSSLGSEQFF.

The gene calls are TRBV19 and TRBJ1-3; weak D call: TRBD1 (5 bases). The CDR3 length is 15 residues. Germline values: CDR1 LNHDA, CDR2 SQIVND (reference sequence). The V end was cut by 1 base, the J end by 2 bases, with 9 bases between. CDR3 bases: TGTGCCAGTAGTATAGGGGGCTGGGCTGGAAACACCATATATTTT. This codes for CASSIGGWAGNTIYF.

The V call is TRBV19, the J call TRBJ1-2; D is ambiguous. Trimming took 3 bases from V and 4 from J, leaving 9 bases between them. Looked up from germline, CDR1 is LNHDA and CDR2 is SQIVND (reference sequence). The CDR3 runs 13 residues. CDR3 region: CASSMDGVYGYTF. CDR3 DNA: TGTGCCAGTAGTATGGACGGAGTCTATGGCTACACCTTC. The variable domain in full, completed from reference TRBV19 and TRBJ1-2, reads DGGITQSPKYLFRKEGQNVTLSCEQNLNHDAMYWYRQDPGQGLRLIYYSQIVNDFQKGDIAEGYSVSREKKESFPLTVTSAQKNPTAFYLCASSMDGVYGYTFGSGTRLTVV.

This clone was observed a handful of times. The J gene is TRBJ1-1, the V gene TRBV7-2; D is undetermined. This CDR3 has 13 amino acids. Germline loops: CDR1 SGHTA, CDR2 FQGNSA. Deletions cut 1 base from V and 4 bases from J, with 7 bases between. DNA of the CDR3: TGTGCCAGCAGCTTAGGGATAGGCACTGAAGCTTTCTTT. It encodes CASSLGIGTEAFF.

This clone was observed a few times. This chain uses TRBV11-3 with TRBJ1-1; TRBD1 might be the D (6 bases). The germline V gene encodes CDR1 SGHNT and CDR2 YENEEA. The V gene lost 5 bases and the J gene lost 0 bases, with 13 bases spanning the gap. CDR3 length: 15 residues. The CDR3 DNA is TGTGCCAGCAGCGGGGGACAACCCATGAACACTGAAGCTTTCTTT. The encoded protein is CASSGGQPMNTEAFF.

The rearrangement uses TRBV4-1 and TRBJ1-6; D is unclear. Trimming removed 1 base from V and 0 bases from J, with 10 bases in between. Germline assignment: CDR1 MGHRA and CDR2 YSYEKL. This CDR3 contains 17 residues. The CDR3 loop reads CASSQAPESSYNSPLHF. CDR3 nucleotides: TGCGCCAGCAGCCAAGCCCCGGAGAGCTCCTATAATTCACCCCTCCACTTT.

This clone was counted only a few times. The rearrangement joins TRBV2 to TRBJ1-1, with D maybe TRBD1 (6 bases). Germline CDR1 and CDR2: SNHLY and FYNNEI. This CDR3 has 15 amino acids. With 7 bases removed from V and 2 bases from J, the gap between germline ends came to 17 bases. The CDR3 loop reads CASMGRGAGNTEAFF. Here the CDR3 DNA reads TGTGCCAGCATGGGGCGGGGGGCCGGCAACACTGAAGCTTTCTTT.

This clone was detected ten times or more. The CDR3 loop reads CASLNAYGYTF. Written as DNA, the CDR3 is TGTGCCAGCTTAAATGCCTATGGCTACACCTTC. The chain joins TRBV6-7 to TRBJ1-2; D ambiguous. TRBV6-7 carries the ORF label, with uncertain function. V was trimmed by 8 bases and J by 4 bases, leaving 8 bases between them. This CDR3 comprises 11 residues.

The chain has TRBV12-5 and TRBJ1-2; 7 nucleotides match TRBD1. Germline assignment: CDR1 LGHNT and CDR2 FRNRAP. Trimming cost V 0 bases and J 5 bases; bases outside gene matches: 9. CDR3 size: 16 residues. CDR3 nucleotide sequence: TGTGCTAGTGGTTTGGTTTCGACAGGGATAGCATATGGCTACACCTTC. Its protein product is CASGLVSTGIAYGYTF.

This chain uses TRBV18 with TRBJ2-1; D unclear. The V end lost 0 bases, the J end lost 7 bases, and 13 bases lay between the germline ends. The CDR3 contains 15 residues. Looked up from germline, CDR1 is KGHSH and CDR2 is LQKENI. The CDR3 is CASSPPTPEMNEQFF. CDR3 sequence (DNA): TGTGCCAGCTCACCACCGACTCCGGAGATGAATGAGCAGTTCTTC. The variable domain in full, with the rest retrieved from reference TRBV18 and TRBJ2-1, is NAGVMQNPRHLVRRRGQEARLRCSPMKGHSHVYWYRQLPEEGLKFMVYLQKENIIDESGMPKERFSAEFPKEGPSILRIQQVVRGDSAAYFCASSPPTPEMNEQFFGPGTRLTVL.

This rearrangement joins TRBV29-1 to TRBJ2-3; D remains ambiguous. In germline, CDR1 is SQVTM, CDR2 ANQGSEA. V was cut by 6 bases and J by 0 bases, with 7 bases left in between. This CDR3 spans 12 amino acids. The CDR3 here is CSVQVSTDTQYF. The DNA of the CDR3 is TGCAGCGTGCAGGTTAGCACAGATACGCAGTATTTT.

J is TRBJ1-5 and V is TRBV11-3, with no clear D. V lost 0 bases and J 4 bases, leaving 7 bases between the germline ends. Germline assignment: CDR1 SGHNT and CDR2 YENEEA. The CDR3 spans 14 residues. This CDR3 is CASSLEGGNQPQHF. CDR3 sequence (DNA): TGTGCCAGCAGCTTAGAAGGAGGGAATCAGCCCCAGCATTTT.

The gene calls are TRBV11-3 and TRBJ1-2; D is ambiguous. This CDR3 is built from 14 residues. Germline lookup yields CDR1 SGHNT and CDR2 YENEEA. The ends were cut back, 3 bases at V and 2 bases at J, with 10 bases in the middle. CDR3 sequence (DNA): TGTGCCAGCAGCTTGGTGGATGGGAACTATGGCTACACCTTC. Translation: CASSLVDGNYGYTF.

V is TRBV6-8 and J is TRBJ2-7, with a weak D call TRBD1 (6 bases). This CDR3 spans 13 amino acids. The germline gives CDR1 MNHGY, CDR2 SAAAGT. Trimming stripped 10 bases from V and 4 bases from J, with 17 bases between. DNA of the CDR3: TGTGCCATCAGACCCCGGACAGCTTACGAGCAGTACTTC. It is translated as CAIRPRTAYEQYF.

The chain has TRBV29-1 and TRBJ1-2; weak D call: TRBD1 (5 bases). The CDR3 spans 12 residues. Germline-derived CDR1 and CDR2 are SQVTM and ANQGSEA. The V gene lost 5 bases and the J gene lost 8 bases, with 15 bases spanning the gap. Here the CDR3 DNA reads TGCAGCGTTCTAGGGAGGGGTGAAGGCTACACCTTC. Its protein product is CSVLGRGEGYTF.

The gene calls are TRBV6-8 and TRBJ1-1; 8 nucleotides align to TRBD1. The CDR3 is made up of 14 amino acids. Germline V lookup: CDR1 MNHGY, CDR2 SAAAGT. Losses at the gene ends were 7 bases for V and 2 bases for J; bases not matched to a gene: 6. The CDR3 bases are TGTGCCAGCATGGCAGGGGGCGTAAACACTGAAGCTTTCTTT. Residues: CASMAGGVNTEAFF.

This clone was counted only a few times. The rearrangement uses TRBV6-8 and TRBJ2-5, with D perhaps matching TRBD1 (6 bases). Trimming shortened V by 8 bases and J by 5 bases, and 15 bases separated the two germline ends. This CDR3 has 13 amino acids. Per the germline V gene, CDR1 is MNHGY and CDR2 is SAAAGT. The CDR3 DNA sequence: TGTGCCAGCGCGCAGGGGCATAGGGAGACCCAGTACTTC. Its translation: CASAQGHRETQYF.

The chain links TRBV19 to TRBJ2-5; 12 nucleotides align to TRBD2. Losses at the gene ends were 7 bases for V and 4 bases for J; bases not matched to a gene: 7. Germline CDR1 is LNHDA and CDR2 is SQIVND (reference sequence). The CDR3 is 15 amino acids. CDR3 amino acids: CASKRLAGVGETQYF. The CDR3 nucleotides read TGTGCCAGTAAACGACTAGCGGGGGTGGGAGAGACCCAGTACTTC.

This chain uses TRBV11-3 with TRBJ2-2; tentatively, D is TRBD1 (6 bases). From germline, CDR1 is SGHNT and CDR2 YENEEA. There are 14 residues in the CDR3. The ends were cut back, 2 bases at V and 6 bases at J, with 10 bases in the middle. CDR3 DNA: TGTGCCAGCAGCTTAAAACAGGGCCCCGGGGAGCTGTTTTTT. Translating gives CASSLKQGPGELFF.

This clone was recorded a few times. The V call is TRBV6-8, the J call TRBJ1-1, with D possibly matching TRBD1 (5 bases). V lost 4 bases and J lost 5, with 14 bases in between. This CDR3 spans 14 amino acids. Germline V lookup: CDR1 MNHGY, CDR2 SAAAGT. The CDR3 loop reads CASSSSGFSTEAFF. CDR3 DNA: TGTGCCAGCAGTTCGTCAGGGTTTAGTACTGAAGCTTTCTTT.

This sequence joins TRBV12-5 and TRBJ2-1; D gene uncertain. V dropped 2 bases and J dropped 2 bases, with 16 bases sitting between them. Germline CDR1 is LGHNT and CDR2 is FRNRAP. The length of the CDR3 is 17 residues. CDR3 nucleotide sequence: TGTGCTAGTGGTTTGCGCCAAACAGTAGGCACCTACAATGAGCAGTTCTTC. Encoded protein: CASGLRQTVGTYNEQFF.

This chain connects TRBV6-8 to TRBJ1-2, with 7 bases identical to TRBD1. CDR3 size: 14 residues. In germline, CDR1 is MNHGY, CDR2 SAAAGT. V lost 10 bases and J lost 3; bases outside the gene matches: 11. In DNA, the CDR3 is TGTGCCATCAGAGCCGAGGGGGCCTACTATGGCTACACCTTC. Translating gives CAIRAEGAYYGYTF.

This clone appeared a few times. The chain combines TRBV30 with TRBJ1-5; D is possibly TRBD1 (6 bases). The CDR3 is made up of 13 amino acids. CDR1 and CDR2 (germline): GTSNPN, SVGIG (reference sequence). Trimming cost V 4 bases and J 5 bases, with 12 bases left between them. The CDR3, as DNA: TGTGCCTGGAAGACCGCAGGGGATCAGCCCCAGCATTTT. Its translation: CAWKTAGDQPQHF.

This clone was picked up a small number of times. Here the CDR3 DNA reads TGTGCCAGTAGTCACCCCACCCCAGGGGGGAACACTGAAGCTTTCTTT. Residues: CASSHPTPGGNTEAFF. V usage is TRBV19 and J usage is TRBJ1-1; TRBD1 agrees at 7 bases. The CDR3 is 16 amino acids. V lost 5 bases to trimming and J lost 1 base; unmatched junction nucleotides: 10. Germline loops: CDR1 LNHDA, CDR2 SQIVND (reference sequence).